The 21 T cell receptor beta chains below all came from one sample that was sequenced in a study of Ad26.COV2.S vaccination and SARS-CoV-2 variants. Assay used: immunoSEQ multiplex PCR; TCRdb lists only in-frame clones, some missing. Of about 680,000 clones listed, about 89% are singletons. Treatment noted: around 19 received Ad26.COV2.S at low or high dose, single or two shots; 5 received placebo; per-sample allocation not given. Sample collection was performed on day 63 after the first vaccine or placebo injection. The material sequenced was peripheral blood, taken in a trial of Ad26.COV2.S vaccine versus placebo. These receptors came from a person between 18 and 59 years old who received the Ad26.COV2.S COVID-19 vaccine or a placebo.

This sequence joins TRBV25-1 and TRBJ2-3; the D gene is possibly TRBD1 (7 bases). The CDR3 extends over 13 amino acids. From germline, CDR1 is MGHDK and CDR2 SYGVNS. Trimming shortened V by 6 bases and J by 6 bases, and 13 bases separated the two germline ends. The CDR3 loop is CASRLTGRDTQYF. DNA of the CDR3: TGTGCCAGCAGATTGACAGGGAGGGATACGCAGTATTTT.

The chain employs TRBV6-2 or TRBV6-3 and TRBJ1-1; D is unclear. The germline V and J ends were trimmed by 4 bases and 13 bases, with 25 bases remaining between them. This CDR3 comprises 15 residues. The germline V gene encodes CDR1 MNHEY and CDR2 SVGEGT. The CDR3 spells CASSSLAGWTVVVFF. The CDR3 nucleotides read TGTGCCAGCAGTTCCCTAGCGGGTTGGACTGTTGTCGTTTTCTTT.

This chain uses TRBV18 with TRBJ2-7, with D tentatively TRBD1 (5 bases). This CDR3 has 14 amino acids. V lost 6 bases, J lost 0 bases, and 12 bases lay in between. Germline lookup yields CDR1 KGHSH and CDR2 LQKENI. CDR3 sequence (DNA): TGTGCCAGCTCGGGGCAGGCCTCCTCCTACGAGCAGTACTTC. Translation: CASSGQASSYEQYF.

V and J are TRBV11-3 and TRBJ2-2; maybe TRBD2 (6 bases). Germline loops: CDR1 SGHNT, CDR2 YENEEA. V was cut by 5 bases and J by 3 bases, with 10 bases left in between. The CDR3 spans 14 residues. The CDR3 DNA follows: TGTGCCAGCAGCGGACCGGGGGACACCGGGGAGCTGTTTTTT. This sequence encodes CASSGPGDTGELFF. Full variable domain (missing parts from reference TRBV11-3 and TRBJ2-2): EAGVVQSPRYKIIEKKQPVAFWCNPISGHNTLYWYLQNLGQGPELLIRYENEEAVDDSQLPKDRFSAERLKGVDSTLKIQPAELGDSAVYLCASSGPGDTGELFFGEGSRLTVL.

CDR3 nucleotides: TGTGCCAGCAGCAAAGGCCGGAATCAGCCCCAGCATTTT. This gives the protein CASSKGRNQPQHF. The genes are TRBV21-1 and TRBJ1-5. TRBV21-1 is assigned pseudogene status. This CDR3 region has 13 residues.

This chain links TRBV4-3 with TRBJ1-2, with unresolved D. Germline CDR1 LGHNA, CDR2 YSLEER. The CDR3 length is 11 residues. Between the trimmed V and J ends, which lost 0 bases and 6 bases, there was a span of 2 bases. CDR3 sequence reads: CASSQDNGYTF. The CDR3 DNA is TGCGCCAGCAGCCAAGATAATGGCTACACCTTC.

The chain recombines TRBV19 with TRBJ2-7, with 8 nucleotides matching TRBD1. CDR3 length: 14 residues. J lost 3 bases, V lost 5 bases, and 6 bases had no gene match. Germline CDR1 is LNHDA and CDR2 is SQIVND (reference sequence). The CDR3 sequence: CASSSGTGDYEQYF. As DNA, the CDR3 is TGTGCCAGTAGTTCGGGGACAGGAGACTACGAGCAGTACTTC.

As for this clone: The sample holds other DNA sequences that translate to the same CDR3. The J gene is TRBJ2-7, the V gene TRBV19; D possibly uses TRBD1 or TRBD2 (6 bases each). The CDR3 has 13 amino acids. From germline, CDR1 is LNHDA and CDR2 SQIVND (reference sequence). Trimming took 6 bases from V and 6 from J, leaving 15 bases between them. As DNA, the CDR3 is TGTGCCAGTAGCCCACGGGGGCGAGGCGAGCAGTACTTC. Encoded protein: CASSPRGRGEQYF.

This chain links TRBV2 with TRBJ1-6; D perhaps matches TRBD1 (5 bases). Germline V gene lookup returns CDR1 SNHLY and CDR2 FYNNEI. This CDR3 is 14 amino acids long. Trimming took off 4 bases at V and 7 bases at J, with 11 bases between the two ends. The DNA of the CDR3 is TGTGCCAGCAGTGGGGACGGAGGAAATTCACCCCTCCACTTT. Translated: CASSGDGGNSPLHF.

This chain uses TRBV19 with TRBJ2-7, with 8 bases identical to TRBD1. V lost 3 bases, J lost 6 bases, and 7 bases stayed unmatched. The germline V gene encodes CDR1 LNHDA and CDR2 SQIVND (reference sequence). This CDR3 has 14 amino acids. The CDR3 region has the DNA TGTGCCAGTAGTATTGCAGGGGGCGAGGGCGAGCAGTACTTC. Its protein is CASSIAGGEGEQYF. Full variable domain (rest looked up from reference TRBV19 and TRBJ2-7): DGGITQSPKYLFRKEGQNVTLSCEQNLNHDAMYWYRQDPGQGLRLIYYSQIVNDFQKGDIAEGYSVSREKKESFPLTVTSAQKNPTAFYLCASSIAGGEGEQYFGPGTRLTVT.

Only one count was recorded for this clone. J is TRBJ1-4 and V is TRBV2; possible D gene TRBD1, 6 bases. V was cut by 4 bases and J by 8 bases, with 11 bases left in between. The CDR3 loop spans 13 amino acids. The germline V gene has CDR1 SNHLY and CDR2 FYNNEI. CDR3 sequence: CASSGGGEEKLFF. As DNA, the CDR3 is TGTGCCAGCAGTGGAGGGGGGGAGGAAAAACTGTTTTTT.

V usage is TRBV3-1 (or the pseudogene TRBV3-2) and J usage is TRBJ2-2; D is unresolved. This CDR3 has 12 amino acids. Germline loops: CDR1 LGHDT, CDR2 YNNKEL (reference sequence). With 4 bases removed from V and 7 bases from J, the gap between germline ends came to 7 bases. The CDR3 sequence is CASSRNLGELFF. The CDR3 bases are TGTGCCAGCAGCCGGAACCTCGGGGAGCTGTTTTTT.

In nucleotides, the CDR3 is TGTGCCAGCAGCTTGTCCGTGGGGGGGCTAACCGGGGAGCTGTTTTTT. Protein sequence: CASSLSVGGLTGELFF. The J gene is TRBJ2-2, the V gene TRBV7-2; a possible D gene is TRBD2 (7 bases). Germline CDR1 reads SGHTA; CDR2 reads FQGNSA. Trimming stripped 3 bases from V and 5 bases from J, with 16 bases between. The CDR3 consists of 16 residues.

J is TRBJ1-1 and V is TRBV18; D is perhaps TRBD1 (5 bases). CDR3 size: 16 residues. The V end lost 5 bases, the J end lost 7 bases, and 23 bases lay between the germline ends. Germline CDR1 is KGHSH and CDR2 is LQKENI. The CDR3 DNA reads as TGTGCCAGCTCATCCCCCCCGGGACTTGGGAGTTATGAAGCTTTCTTT. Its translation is CASSSPPGLGSYEAFF.

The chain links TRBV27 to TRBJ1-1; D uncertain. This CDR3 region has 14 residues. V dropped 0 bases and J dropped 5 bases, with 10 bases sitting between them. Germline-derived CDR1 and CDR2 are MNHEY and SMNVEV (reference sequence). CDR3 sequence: CASSLSWTATEAFF. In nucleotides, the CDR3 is TGTGCCAGCAGTTTATCTTGGACGGCGACTGAAGCTTTCTTT.

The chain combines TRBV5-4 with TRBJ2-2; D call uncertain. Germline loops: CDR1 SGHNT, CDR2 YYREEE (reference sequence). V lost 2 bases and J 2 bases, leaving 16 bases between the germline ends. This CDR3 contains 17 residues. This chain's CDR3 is CASSFSPSLTNTGELFF. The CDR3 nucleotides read TGTGCCAGCAGCTTCTCCCCGAGCCTCACCAACACCGGGGAGCTGTTTTTT. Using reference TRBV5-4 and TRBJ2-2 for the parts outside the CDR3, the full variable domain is ETGVTQSPTHLIKTRGQQVTLRCSSQSGHNTVSWYQQALGQGPQFIFQYYREEENGRGNFPPRFSGLQFPNYSSELNVNALELDDSALYLCASSFSPSLTNTGELFFGEGSRLTVL.

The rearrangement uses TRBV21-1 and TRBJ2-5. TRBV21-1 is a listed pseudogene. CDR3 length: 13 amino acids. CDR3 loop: CASSKFRQETQYF. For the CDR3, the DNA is TGTGCCAGCAGCAAATTTCGACAAGAGACCCAGTACTTC.

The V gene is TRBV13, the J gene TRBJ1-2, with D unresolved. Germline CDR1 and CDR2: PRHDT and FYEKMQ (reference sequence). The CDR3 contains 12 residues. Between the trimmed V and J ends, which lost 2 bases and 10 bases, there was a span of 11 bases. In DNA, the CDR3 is TGTGCCAGCAGCTTAAGAGGGAGGGACTACACCTTC. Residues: CASSLRGRDYTF.

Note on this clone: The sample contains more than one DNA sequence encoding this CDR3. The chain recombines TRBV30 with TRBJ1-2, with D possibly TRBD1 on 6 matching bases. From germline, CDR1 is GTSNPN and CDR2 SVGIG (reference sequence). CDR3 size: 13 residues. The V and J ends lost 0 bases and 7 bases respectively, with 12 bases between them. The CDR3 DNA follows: TGTGCCTGGAGTGTGGGGGGCGGGAGTGGCTACACCTTC. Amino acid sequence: CAWSVGGGSGYTF.

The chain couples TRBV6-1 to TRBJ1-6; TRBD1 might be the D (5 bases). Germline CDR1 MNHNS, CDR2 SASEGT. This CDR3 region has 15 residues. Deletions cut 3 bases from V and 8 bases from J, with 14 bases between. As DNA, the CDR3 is TGTGCCAGCAGTGAGACGGGGGGTTGGGATTCACCCCTCCACTTT. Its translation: CASSETGGWDSPLHF.

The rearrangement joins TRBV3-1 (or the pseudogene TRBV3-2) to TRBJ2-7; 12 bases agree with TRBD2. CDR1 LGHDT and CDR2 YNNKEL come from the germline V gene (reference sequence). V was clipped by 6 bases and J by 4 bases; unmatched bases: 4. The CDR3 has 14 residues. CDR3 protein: CASSTGTSGYEQYF. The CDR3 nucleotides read TGTGCCAGCAGTACGGGGACTAGCGGGTACGAGCAGTACTTC.